What follows describes a single TCR beta chain. This clone appeared once. The antigen it recognizes is unknown. No much larger clone is present one base from it, and per-base qualities are unavailable. Using the deep immunoSEQ assay, multiplex PCR amplified TCR CDR3 regions from genomic DNA. Extracted genomic DNA from each cell subset was distributed evenly across all wells of several immunoSEQ 96-well plates, and each plate was treated as a replicate. For sorted subsets, roughly 0.2 ug genomic DNA, equal to some 28,000 T cell genomes, was loaded into each replicate PCR. Purified libraries were measured with a Qubit 3.0 fluorometer, size-checked on a Bioanalyzer 2100, and measured again with the KAPA Library Quantification kit. Every immunoSEQ 96-well plate was sequenced on a dedicated single-read 150-cycle Illumina NextSeq 550 flow cell. Per the authors' processing: Because only junctional sequences without quality scores were contained in the immunoSEQ output, filtering matching that applied to full-length reads could not be performed. Sequences were annotated with PyIR, a Python wrapper for IgBLAST v1.9, and V/J genes and CDR3 were assigned using IMGT germline references. Reads with weak V/J assignments (E-value above 1e-6), missing CDR3, stop codons, out-of-frame junctions, or ambiguous translated residues were removed. V3J clonotypes were defined as sequences sharing an identical inferred V gene, J gene, and CDR3 amino acid sequence. Percentage overlap between repertoires was calculated by dividing the number of shared unique clonotypes by the size of the smaller repertoire. Three approaches were used to assess repertoire richness: RTK rarefaction, the Chao1 estimator, and Recon v2.1 estimates of unobserved clonotypes. Generation probabilities were computed with OLGA for all TCRbeta clonotypes obtained by the gDNA method from a few donors. The clones in this table, taken by TCRdb from immuneACCESS, are in-frame only. Not every clone is retained; where verified, under half of the shortfall comes from an unresolved V gene, and the cause of the rest is unknown. V and J calls and clone size are copied from that table; D and trimming were computed from the DNA. Counted in this sample were roughly 590,000 clones; 95% of them appeared once. Of the sample, 0.11% falls within the top ten clones.

CD8 naive samples were obtained by positive selection for CCR7 among CD45RO-negative cells, yielding a CD45RA+CCR7+ population from which TemRA cells were excluded. Donors were healthy HIV-negative adults with no recently reported acute infections or vaccinations. All donors were Caucasian adults living in Nashville, Tennessee, USA. Blood was obtained by leukapheresis, after which PBMCs were separated by Ficoll-Histopaque density gradient centrifugation and cryopreserved in liquid nitrogen vapor phase. Analytical flow cytometry was used to check the purity and quantity of each magnetically sorted T cell population. Genomic DNA was isolated from each sorted fraction and quantified by UV absorbance on a Nanodrop 2000c. The data are from a study of shared clonotypes between healthy human individuals (dated by TCRdb to about 2020). About the investigation overall: Three men and a couple of women, aged 18 to 49 years, made up the cohort. The study deeply sequenced blood TCR repertoires of about 5 healthy adults to estimate repertoire size and the extent of clonotype sharing between individuals. Different laboratories and diverse techniques were used to prepare libraries and sequence TCR repertoires, to increase sequencing depth and limit assay-specific biases. Per donor, three plates each were used for CD4 naive and CD4 memory, two for CD8 naive, and one for CD8 memory. Between about 0.85 and 10 billion PBMCs per donor were obtained by leukapheresis.

On the study overall, not on this receptor specifically: Based on pairwise subsampling, the degree of clonotype sharing among donors was expected to be affected by sequencing depth. Rarefaction of sorted-subset datasets indicated incomplete sequencing despite the large sequencing depth. Higher generation probabilities were observed for clonotypes shared by all four sorted-subset donors than for non-shared clonotypes. Naive subsets generally had larger estimated clonotype richness than memory subsets. Sampling was limited to blood, and TCR repertoires in tissue likely differ from TCR repertoires in blood. The small number of donors limited the genetic and exposure-history diversity represented. Across a handful of donors, about 5% of naive CD4, roughly 3.3% of naive CD8, approximately 2.5% of memory CD4, and approximately 0.4% of memory CD8 clonotypes were shared.

This clonotype was sampled from a woman aged 25 to 45 in good health. Sequenced: naive CD8+ T cells sorted from blood. The cell subset or site label here, explained by the study, means: CD45RA+CCR7+.

The DNA sequence is as follows: TGTGCCAGTAGTAGTTCGTGGGGACAGGGGGGAAAACTGTTTTTT. It is translated as CASSSSWGQGGKLFF. The sequence is built from TRBV19 and TRBJ1-4, with 11 middle bases fitting TRBD1. In the germline V gene (reference sequence), CDR1 corresponds to LNHDA and CDR2 to SQIVND. Inclusive of the bounding cysteine and phenylalanine, the CDR3 is 15 residues long. Of all the DNA, just the CDR3 is kept, 45 bases in frame from base 1. Trimmed from V: 4 bases; trimmed from J: 10 bases; junction bases lacking a gene match: 8.